This T cell receptor beta chain was captured in a study of human T cells and chemical hapten exposure. Study findings and constraints: TCRs exceeding 1 in 1000 frequency stayed unchanged with DPC sensitization. PT1 expanded TCR counts and patch test score correlated positively.

Individual cDNA molecules received unique molecular identifiers in the library. As processed by the authors: A typical sample had some 95,000 TCRs, with about 23,224 to 700,000 overall. A single record per CDR3 protein comes from TCRdb applying MiXCR to the RACE reads. These V and J calls derive from TCRdb rather than the authors' analysis. The sample has fewer than 95,000 distinct CDR3 sequences, around 10% seen once. The CDR3 covers 14 residues. Germline V CDR1 and CDR2: SEHNR, FQNEAQ (reference sequence). V was pared by 5 bases and J by 0 bases, with 4 bases of the junction left unmatched. This clonotype showed up just a few times. No antigen is known for it. The time point is: patch test 2, 6 weeks after DPC sensitization. Stated treatment: therapeutic diphenylcyclopropenone sensitization with weekly scalp DPC.

This chain connects TRBV7-9 to TRBJ2-7; TRBD2 matches 7 bases. The TCR sequence derives from a man in his forties with alopecia areata. Some clones in this sample may be carry-over from other donors' samples. Sequences were derived from whole blood, sampled in connection with sensitization to the hapten diphenylcyclopropenone (DPC). CDR3 DNA sequence: TGTGCCAGCAGCGGCCGGGACTACTCCTACGAGCAGTACGTC. This sequence encodes CASSGRDYSYEQYV.